Following are 2 T cell receptor beta chains from one sample sequenced in a study of beta chain features in type 1 diabetes. Investigators reverse transcribed all isolated RNA, so they sequenced expressed TCRB transcripts. Only in-frame clones appear in the TCRdb table, and some are missing; sequencing was by immunoSEQ multiplex PCR. The table shows around 400,000 clones, with around 12% occurring only once. Sequencing was carried out using naive CD4+ T cells from blood. The receptors shown here come from a man younger than 35 in good health.

This clone occurred a few times. This chain connects TRBV29-1 to TRBJ2-5; 7 nucleotides agree with TRBD1. The germline gives CDR1 SQVTM, CDR2 ANQGSEA. The CDR3 is 15 amino acids. J gave up 5 bases and V 4 bases, and 13 bases lay outside the gene matches. The CDR3 region has the DNA TGCAGCGTTGCAAAGGGGGCAGGGGCCGGTGAGACCCAGTACTTC. Translation: CSVAKGAGAGETQYF. Drawing the rest from reference TRBV29-1 and TRBJ2-5, the complete variable domain is SAVISQKPSRDICQRGTSLTIQCQVDSQVTMMFWYRQQPGQSLTLIATANQGSEATYESGFVIDKFPISRPNLTFSTLTVSNMSPEDSSIYLCSVAKGAGAGETQYFGPGTRLLVL.

The rearrangement links TRBV7-9 to TRBJ2-3; a possible D gene is TRBD2 (5 bases). V lost 7 bases and J lost 0, with 14 bases in between. This CDR3 is built from 15 residues. Germline V gene sequence: CDR1 SEHNR, CDR2 FQNEAQ (reference sequence). The CDR3 here is CASTPAVISTDTQYF. CDR3 nucleotide sequence: TGTGCCAGCACCCCAGCGGTCATTAGCACAGATACGCAGTATTTT. Drawing the rest from reference TRBV7-9 and TRBJ2-3, the complete variable domain is DTGVSQNPRHKITKRGQNVTFRCDPISEHNRLYWYRQTLGQGPEFLTYFQNEAQLEKSRLLSDRFSAERPKGSFSTLEIQRTEQGDSAMYLCASTPAVISTDTQYFGPGTRLTVL.